This record looks at one TCR beta chain sequence and its context. The antigen remains unidentified. The data were taken from a study of shared clonotypes between healthy human individuals. Study-level findings and limits: The study drew on few donors, limiting represented genetic and exposure-history diversity. Larger richness was generally estimated for naive than memory subsets. Clonotype sharing across several donors was observed for 4% to 6.5% of naive CD4 clonotypes.

Running of the assay took place at deep level. Here immunoSEQ multiplex PCR was the method, and the copy in TCRdb shows in-frame clones only, minus some. The table records approximately 2,300,000 clones, just under 95% of them present only once. Sequenced material: naive CD4+ T cells from PBMCs. The sample's subset: CD45RA+ positively selected. The TCR originated in a young man in good health. Some clones in this sample may be carry-over from other donors' samples.

This chain's CDR3 is CSVSSEQFF. CDR3 DNA: TGCAGCGTCTCTAGTGAGCAGTTCTTC. V is TRBV29-1 and J is TRBJ2-1; D is unresolved. V was shortened by 6 bases and J by 9 bases, with 6 bases between the two germline ends. Germline-derived CDR1 and CDR2 are SQVTM and ANQGSEA. The CDR3 extends over 9 amino acids.